The 32 T cell receptor beta chains below were found in one sample sequenced in a study of shared clonotypes between healthy human individuals (dated by TCRdb to the early 2020s). Library preparation used the immunoSEQ multiplex PCR assay. In its TCRdb copy, this immuneACCESS table keeps in-frame sequences only and misses some clones. Where compared with another copy, unresolved V genes explain less than half of these, and the others have no known cause. The sample table lists some 500,000 clones, around 80% of them with a count of one. Over 9.5% of the sample rests with the top ten. The specimen sequenced was PBMCs. These receptor sequences come from a middle-aged woman in good health. Some clones in this sample may be carry-over from other donors' samples.

V usage is TRBV28 and J usage is TRBJ1-4, with TRBD1 identical over 7 bases. The CDR3 loop spans 14 amino acids. V dropped 6 bases and J dropped 8; count of bases not matched to a gene: 9. Germline loops: CDR1 MDHEN, CDR2 SYDVKM. The CDR3 region has the DNA TGTGCCAGCAGCCCTAGACAGGGACGGGAAAAACTGTTTTTT. Translated, it gives CASSPRQGREKLFF.

V usage is TRBV10-3 and J usage is TRBJ1-5; 7 bases fit TRBD1. The CDR3 is 15 residues long. Germline CDR1 reads ENHRY; CDR2 reads SYGVKD. J lost 3 bases, V lost 4 bases, and 6 bases had no gene match. The CDR3 here is CAISAGTDFNQPQHF. The CDR3 region has the DNA TGTGCCATCAGTGCCGGGACAGACTTCAATCAGCCCCAGCATTTT.

To note about this clone: A much larger clonotype is one base distant, so this may be a read error. The chain has TRBV7-9 and TRBJ2-5, with 7 bases fitting TRBD2. This CDR3 is built from 14 residues. V dropped 1 base and J dropped 3; count of bases not matched to a gene: 2. Germline-derived CDR1 and CDR2 are SEHNR and FQNEAQ (reference sequence). This CDR3 reads CASSLGAGEETQYF. Written as DNA, the CDR3 is TGTGCCAGCAGCTTAGGGGCGGGGGAAGAGACCCAGTACTTC. Using reference TRBV7-9 and TRBJ2-5 for the parts outside the CDR3, the full variable domain is DTGVSQNPRHKITKRGQNVTFRCDPISEHNRLYWYRQTLGQGPEFLTYFQNEAQLEKSRLLSDRFSAERPKGSFSTLEIQRTEQGDSAMYLCASSLGAGEETQYFGPGTRLLVL.

The CDR3 loop reads CASSPPGTGTEKLFF. The CDR3 DNA is TGTGCCAGCAGCCCACCCGGGACAGGTACCGAAAAACTGTTTTTT. This chain joins TRBV11-2 and TRBJ1-4; 8 bases align to TRBD1. CDR1 and CDR2 (germline): SGHAT, FQNNGV. This CDR3 has 15 amino acids. J lost 8 bases, V lost 5 bases, and 10 bases had no gene match.

V and J are TRBV2 and TRBJ2-2, with unresolved D. CDR1 and CDR2 from the germline V gene are SNHLY and FYNNEI. The CDR3 covers 15 residues. Trimming shortened V by 3 bases and J by 6 bases, and 14 bases separated the two germline ends. DNA for the CDR3: TGTGCCAGCAGTGAGAGTGGTAGATGGGCCGGGGAGCTGTTTTTT. Amino acids: CASSESGRWAGELFF.

The chain links TRBV30 to TRBJ1-2; tentative D call: TRBD1 (6 bases). This CDR3 is built from 12 residues. V dropped 3 bases and J dropped 2 bases, with 7 bases sitting between them. Germline lookup yields CDR1 GTSNPN and CDR2 SVGIG (reference sequence). The CDR3 here is CAWRRGNYGYTF. CDR3 coding DNA: TGTGCCTGGAGAAGGGGGAACTATGGCTACACCTTC.

The chain has TRBV28 and TRBJ1-2; D gene uncertain. The CDR3 spans 13 residues. Trimming left V 5 bases short and J 4 bases short, with 11 bases between. CDR1 is MDHEN, CDR2 SYDVKM, per germline. The CDR3 coding sequence is TGTGCCAGCAGTCCTATCGGGGTCTATGGCTACACCTTC. It yields the protein CASSPIGVYGYTF.

A single count supports this clone. The chain uses TRBV30 and TRBJ2-5; 16 bases line up with TRBD2. V shed 3 bases, J shed 4 bases, and the junction held 8 bases outside the gene matches. The CDR3 consists of 17 residues. CDR1 is GTSNPN and CDR2 is SVGIG in the germline V gene (reference sequence). CDR3 sequence reads: CAWSPGTSGRAGETQYF. In DNA form, the CDR3 reads TGTGCCTGGAGCCCCGGGACTAGCGGGAGGGCCGGAGAGACCCAGTACTTC.

This clone has only one observation. This chain links TRBV6-5 with TRBJ1-2; D might be TRBD1 (5 bases). V lost 11 bases and J 4 bases, leaving 20 bases between the germline ends. This CDR3 has 14 residues. Germline CDR1 MNHEY, CDR2 SVGAGI. CDR3 sequence: CAAARGSKGYGYTF. The DNA of the CDR3 is TGTGCCGCCGCGAGGGGCTCTAAAGGCTATGGCTACACCTTC.

In its sample, this clone was seen a few times. A junction end diverges from the germline sequence, so it may reflect a read error. The V gene is TRBV10-3, the J gene TRBJ1-5, with a tentative D call TRBD1 (6 bases). Germline V gene sequence: CDR1 ENHRY, CDR2 SYGVKD. This CDR3 region has 14 residues. CDR3 coding DNA: TGTGCCATCAGTGAGTTGAGGGACAATGAGCCCCAGCATTTT. Translation gives CAISELRDNEPQHF.

The chain uses TRBV25-1 and TRBJ2-7; 10 bases align to TRBD2. The CDR3 totals 14 residues. The germline V gene encodes CDR1 MGHDK and CDR2 SYGVNS. V shed 4 bases and J 3 bases; nucleotides not matched to a gene: 3. The CDR3 loop is CASSALAGHYEQYF. The DNA for the CDR3 is TGTGCCAGCAGTGCACTAGCGGGACACTACGAGCAGTACTTC.

The genes are TRBV4-3 and TRBJ2-1, with 8 bases matching TRBD2. This CDR3 comprises 16 residues. Germline V lookup: CDR1 LGHNA, CDR2 YSLEER. Trimming took 4 bases from V and 9 from J; bases not matched to a gene: 14. DNA for the CDR3: TGCGCCAGCAGCCCCCTCGCGGGAGGTGGAGCAGGTGAGCAGTTCTTC. Protein: CASSPLAGGGAGEQFF.

Here the CDR3 reads CASSPGDLRAGELFF. In DNA form, the CDR3 reads TGTGCCAGCAGTCCTGGGGACCTAAGGGCCGGGGAGCTGTTTTTT. The V and J genes are TRBV28 and TRBJ2-2; D may be TRBD1 or TRBD2 (5 bases each). The CDR3 length is 15 residues. Germline V gene lookup returns CDR1 MDHEN and CDR2 SYDVKM. The V end lost 5 bases, the J end lost 6 bases, and 16 bases lay between the germline ends.

This chain uses TRBV28 with TRBJ1-6; D is undetermined. CDR3 length: 15 residues. Trimming cost V 6 bases and J 8 bases, with 17 bases left between them. Germline V lookup: CDR1 MDHEN, CDR2 SYDVKM. Here the CDR3 reads CASSRMTLADSPLHF. In DNA, the CDR3 is TGTGCCAGCAGCCGCATGACATTGGCAGATTCACCCCTCCACTTT.

The chain is built from TRBV9 and TRBJ2-7; D may be TRBD1 or TRBD2 (5 bases each). The germline CDR1 and CDR2 sequences are SGDLS and YYNGEE. Trimming stripped 4 bases from V and 3 bases from J, with 11 bases between. CDR3 length equals 13 residues. For the CDR3, the DNA is TGTGCCAGCAGCCCGGGGCCTAACTACGAGCAGTACTTC. Translating it yields CASSPGPNYEQYF.

This clone occurred once. The J gene is TRBJ1-5, the V gene TRBV10-3; the D gene is possibly TRBD1 (5 bases). CDR1 ENHRY and CDR2 SYGVKD come from the germline V gene. This CDR3 contains 13 residues. Trimming stripped 4 bases from V and 5 bases from J, with 9 bases between. The CDR3 protein is CAISVDSDQPQHF. CDR3 in DNA: TGTGCCATCAGTGTCGACAGTGATCAGCCCCAGCATTTT.

V is TRBV7-7 and J is TRBJ2-1; 7 bases agree with TRBD2. Germline loops: CDR1 SSHAT, CDR2 FNYEAQ (reference sequence). The ends lost 5 bases at V and 4 bases at J; junction bases unmatched: 8. This CDR3 comprises 15 residues. As DNA, the CDR3 is TGTGCCAGCAGCCAGTTAGGTAGCGGGTACAATGAGCAGTTCTTC. Encoded protein: CASSQLGSGYNEQFF.

This clone was recorded at least ten times. The chain joins TRBV25-1 to TRBJ2-7; D gene ambiguous. The CDR3 contains 12 residues. Trimming removed 0 bases from V and 5 bases from J, with 5 bases in between. The germline CDR1 and CDR2 sequences are MGHDK and SYGVNS. CDR3 coding DNA: TGTGCCAGCAGTGAATATAGCCACGAGCAGTACTTC. Its translation is CASSEYSHEQYF.

V and J are TRBV7-2 and TRBJ2-5; 8 nucleotides align to TRBD2. Per germline, CDR1 SGHTA and CDR2 FQGNSA. This CDR3 spans 16 amino acids. The junction had 6 bases not matched to a gene; V was cut back by 2 bases and J by 1 base. The CDR3 nucleotides are TGTGCCAGCAGCTTAAGCAGCGGGAGTGGCCAAGAGACCCAGTACTTC. Translating it yields CASSLSSGSGQETQYF.

This clone has more than one count but fewer than ten. This chain uses TRBV18 with TRBJ1-1; tentatively, D is TRBD1 (5 bases). Germline assignment: CDR1 KGHSH and CDR2 LQKENI. This CDR3 comprises 16 residues. The ends were cut back, 0 bases at V and 4 bases at J, with 15 bases in the middle. The CDR3 here is CASSPPFQGGGTEAFF. The DNA for the CDR3 is TGTGCCAGCTCACCACCCTTTCAGGGAGGAGGCACTGAAGCTTTCTTT.

V usage is TRBV7-3 and J usage is TRBJ1-2, with 9 bases fitting TRBD1. Trimming removed 1 base from V and 3 bases from J; junction bases left unmatched: 12. CDR1 SGHTA and CDR2 FQGTGA come from the germline V gene. CDR3 length: 18 residues. The CDR3, as DNA: TGTGCCAGCAGCTTAAACCCCCCGGGACAGGGTGAGGACTATGGCTACACCTTC. Its translation is CASSLNPPGQGEDYGYTF.

The chain is built from TRBV20-1 and TRBJ1-1; D unclear. Germline-derived CDR1 and CDR2 are DFQATT and SNEGSKA (reference sequence). Trimming pared 4 bases from V and 7 bases from J, leaving 10 bases between. The CDR3 length is 11 residues. CDR3 loop: CSATAHYEAFF. In DNA, the CDR3 is TGCAGTGCTACAGCTCACTATGAAGCTTTCTTT.

The chain recombines TRBV7-9 with TRBJ1-1; D is uncertain. Trimming shortened V by 0 bases and J by 0 bases, and 8 bases separated the two germline ends. This CDR3 is built from 15 residues. Germline V CDR1 and CDR2: SEHNR, FQNEAQ (reference sequence). The CDR3 DNA reads as TGTGCCAGCAGCTTAGCCCCGACCATGAACACTGAAGCTTTCTTT. Protein: CASSLAPTMNTEAFF.

The chain joins TRBV19 to TRBJ2-6; D unclear. V lost 7 bases, J lost 2 bases, and 6 bases lay in between. Looked up from germline, CDR1 is LNHDA and CDR2 is SQIVND (reference sequence). The CDR3 length is 13 residues. This chain's CDR3 is CASIMAGANVLTF. The CDR3 DNA follows: TGTGCCAGTATTATGGCTGGGGCCAACGTCCTGACTTTC. Combining the CDR3 with reference TRBV19 and TRBJ2-6 gives the whole variable domain DGGITQSPKYLFRKEGQNVTLSCEQNLNHDAMYWYRQDPGQGLRLIYYSQIVNDFQKGDIAEGYSVSREKKESFPLTVTSAQKNPTAFYLCASIMAGANVLTFGAGSRLTVL.

The chain is built from TRBV6-5 and TRBJ1-5; weak D call: TRBD1 (5 bases). Germline CDR1 reads MNHEY; CDR2 reads SVGAGI. The CDR3 has 13 amino acids. V lost 6 bases and J 2 bases, leaving 8 bases between the germline ends. This CDR3 is CASSRDRNQPQHF. CDR3 DNA: TGTGCCAGCAGCCGGGACCGCAATCAGCCCCAGCATTTT.

The chain has TRBV4-2 and TRBJ2-7; no firm D call. CDR1 LGHNA and CDR2 YNFKEQ come from the germline V gene. V lost 3 bases to trimming and J lost 0 bases, with 15 bases between them. This CDR3 is built from 16 residues. CDR3 in DNA: TGTGCCAGCAGCCAGGGTGGACGCGAGAGCTCCTACGAGCAGTACTTC. Translation: CASSQGGRESSYEQYF.

The chain uses TRBV2 and TRBJ2-3; TRBD1 agrees at 9 bases. Germline CDR1 is SNHLY and CDR2 is FYNNEI. The CDR3 length is 15 residues. With V trimmed by 3 bases and J by 6 bases, 7 bases remained unmatched. This CDR3 is CASSDGQGFSDTQYF. For the CDR3, the DNA is TGTGCCAGCAGTGACGGACAGGGGTTCTCGGATACGCAGTATTTT.

The CDR3 loop reads CASSLAVRAGRRHEQYF. The DNA for the CDR3 is TGTGCCAGCAGCTTAGCCGTCCGGGCAGGGCGTCGTCACGAGCAGTACTTC. The rearrangement links TRBV7-9 to TRBJ2-7; tentatively, D is TRBD1 (5 bases). The CDR3 sequence is 17 residues long. Germline CDR1 and CDR2: SEHNR and FQNEAQ (reference sequence). V was cut by 0 bases and J by 5 bases, with 20 bases left in between.

The chain uses TRBV9 and TRBJ2-5, with 9 bases matching TRBD2. The CDR3 covers 15 residues. Germline assignment: CDR1 SGDLS and CDR2 YYNGEE. Germline trimming cut 1 base from V and 4 bases from J; bases unmatched to any gene: 5. CDR3 residues: CASSVWAGGAETQYF. CDR3 DNA sequence: TGTGCCAGCAGCGTATGGGCGGGAGGGGCAGAGACCCAGTACTTC.

The chain is built from TRBV9 and TRBJ1-2; D possibly corresponds to TRBD1 (5 bases). Germline V gene data show CDR1 as SGDLS and CDR2 as YYNGEE. The CDR3 length is 12 residues. Trimming stripped 4 bases from V and 7 bases from J, with 11 bases between. This CDR3 reads CASSPGIGGYTF. The CDR3, as DNA: TGTGCCAGCAGCCCAGGGATTGGTGGCTACACCTTC.

This chain uses TRBV7-2 with TRBJ2-7; 7 bases match TRBD2. With 2 bases clipped from V and 4 bases from J, the junction kept 8 bases outside the gene matches. There are 15 residues in the CDR3. Germline CDR1 is SGHTA and CDR2 is FQGNSA. In DNA form, the CDR3 reads TGTGCCAGCAGCTTATCTAGCGGAGATCTTTACGAGCAGTACTTC. It encodes CASSLSSGDLYEQYF.

This chain joins TRBV18 and TRBJ2-3; D is unresolved. The V and J ends lost 3 bases and 2 bases respectively, with 3 bases between them. Germline lookup yields CDR1 KGHSH and CDR2 LQKENI. There are 12 residues in the CDR3. The CDR3 loop is CASSPYTDTQYF. The CDR3, as DNA: TGTGCCAGCTCACCTTACACAGATACGCAGTATTTT.